This T cell receptor beta chain was captured by sequencing in a study of blood T cell repertoires in COVID-19. The CDR3 is made up of 15 amino acids. Germline values: CDR1 SGHAT, CDR2 FQNNGV. Notes on this clone: The junction does not match germline at one end; this may be a read error.

Cohorts were assigned according to the clinical history that participants reported. Assay used: immunoSEQ multiplex PCR; TCRdb lists only in-frame clones, some missing. The sample comprises about 260,000 clones, 85% to 90% of which are singletons, and over 0.85% rests with the top ten. Material for sequencing was PBMCs or T cells enriched from blood (not recorded which). The V call is TRBV11-2, the J call TRBJ1-5; TRBD1 aligns across 7 bases. The origin of this receptor is a man aged 50-59 years who had been exposed to COVID-19. CDR3 in amino acids: CATSEGTVLGQPQHF. The CDR3 DNA follows: TGTGCCACCAGCGAGGGGACAGTCCTCGGTCAGCCCCAGCATTTT.